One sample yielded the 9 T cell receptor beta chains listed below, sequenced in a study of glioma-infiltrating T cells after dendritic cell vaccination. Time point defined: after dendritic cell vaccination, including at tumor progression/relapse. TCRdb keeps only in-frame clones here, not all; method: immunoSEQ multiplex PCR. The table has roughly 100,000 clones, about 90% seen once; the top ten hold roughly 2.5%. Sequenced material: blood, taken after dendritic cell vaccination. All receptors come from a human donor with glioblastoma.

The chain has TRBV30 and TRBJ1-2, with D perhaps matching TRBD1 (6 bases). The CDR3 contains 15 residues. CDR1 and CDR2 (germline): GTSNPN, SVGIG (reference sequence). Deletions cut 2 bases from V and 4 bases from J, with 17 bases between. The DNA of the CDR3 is TGTGCCTGGAGTCCTCAGGGGAAATTAGGCTATGGCTACACCTTC. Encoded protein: CAWSPQGKLGYGYTF.

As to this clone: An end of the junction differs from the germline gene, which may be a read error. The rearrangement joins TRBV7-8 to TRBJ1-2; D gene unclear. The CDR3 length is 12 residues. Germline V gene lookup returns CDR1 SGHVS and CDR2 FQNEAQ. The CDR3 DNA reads TGTGCCAGCCGCTTGGAGGGAGGTGGCTACACCTTC. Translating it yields CASRLEGGGYTF.

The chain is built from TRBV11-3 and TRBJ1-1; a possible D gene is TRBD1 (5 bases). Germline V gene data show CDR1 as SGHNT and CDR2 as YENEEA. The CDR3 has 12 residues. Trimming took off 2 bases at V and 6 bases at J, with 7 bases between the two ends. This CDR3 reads CASSLRQSEAFF. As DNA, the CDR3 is TGTGCCAGCAGCTTAAGACAGTCTGAAGCTTTCTTT. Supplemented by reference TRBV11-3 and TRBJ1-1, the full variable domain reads EAGVVQSPRYKIIEKKQPVAFWCNPISGHNTLYWYLQNLGQGPELLIRYENEEAVDDSQLPKDRFSAERLKGVDSTLKIQPAELGDSAVYLCASSLRQSEAFFGQGTRLTVV.

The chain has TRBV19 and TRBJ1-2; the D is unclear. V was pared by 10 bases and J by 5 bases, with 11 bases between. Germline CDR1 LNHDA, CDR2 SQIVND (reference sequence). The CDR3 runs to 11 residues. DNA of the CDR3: TGTGCCACTAAAAGAGAATATGGCTACACCTTC. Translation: CATKREYGYTF.

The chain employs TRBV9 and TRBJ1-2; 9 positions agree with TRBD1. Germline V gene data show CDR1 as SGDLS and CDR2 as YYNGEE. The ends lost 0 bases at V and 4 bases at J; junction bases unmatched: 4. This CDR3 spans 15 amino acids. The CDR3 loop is CASSVETGGTYGYTF. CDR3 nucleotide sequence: TGTGCCAGCAGCGTAGAAACAGGGGGCACCTATGGCTACACCTTC.

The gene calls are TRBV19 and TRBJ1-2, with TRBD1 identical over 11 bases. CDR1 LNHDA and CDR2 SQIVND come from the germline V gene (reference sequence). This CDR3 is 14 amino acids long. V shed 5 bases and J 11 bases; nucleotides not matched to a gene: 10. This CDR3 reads CASSVDRGRAIYTF. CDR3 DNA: TGTGCCAGTAGTGTGGACAGGGGGCGGGCTATTTACACCTTC.

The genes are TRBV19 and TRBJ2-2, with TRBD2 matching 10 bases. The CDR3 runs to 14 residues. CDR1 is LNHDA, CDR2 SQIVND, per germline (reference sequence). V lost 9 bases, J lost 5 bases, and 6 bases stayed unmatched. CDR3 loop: CASVSGGRTGELFF. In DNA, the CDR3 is TGTGCCAGCGTTAGCGGGGGGAGGACCGGGGAGCTGTTTTTT.

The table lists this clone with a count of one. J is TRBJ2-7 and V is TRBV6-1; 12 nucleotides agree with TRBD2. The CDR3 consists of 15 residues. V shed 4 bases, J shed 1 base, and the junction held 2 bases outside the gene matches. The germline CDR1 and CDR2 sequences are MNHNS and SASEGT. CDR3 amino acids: CASSATSGGSYEQYF. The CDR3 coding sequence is TGTGCCAGCAGTGCTACTAGCGGGGGGTCCTACGAGCAGTACTTC.

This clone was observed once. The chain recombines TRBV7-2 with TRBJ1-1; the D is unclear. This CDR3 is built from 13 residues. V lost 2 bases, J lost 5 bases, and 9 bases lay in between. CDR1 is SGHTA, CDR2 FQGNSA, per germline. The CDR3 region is CASSLSTRTEAFF. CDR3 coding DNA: TGTGCCAGCAGCTTATCGACCAGGACTGAAGCTTTCTTT.